The 7 T cell receptor beta chains below all came from one sample that was sequenced in a study of blood T cell repertoires in COVID-19. Repertoires were generated with immunoSEQ multiplex PCR, while TCRdb's copy carries only in-frame clones and drops some. Altogether around 78,000 clones are present, around four fifths being singletons, with the ten largest covering more than 9%. The sample comprised peripheral blood. The receptors shown here come from a human donor in a cohort sampled during active COVID-19.

The rearrangement uses TRBV9 and TRBJ1-2, with 8 bases that match TRBD1. After removal of 6 bases from V and 7 bases from J, the junction contained 5 bases not matched to a gene. This CDR3 is built from 12 residues. The germline gives CDR1 SGDLS, CDR2 YYNGEE. This chain's CDR3 is CASTGTGGGYTF. The CDR3 DNA reads as TGTGCCAGCACTGGGACAGGCGGTGGCTACACCTTC. Supplemented by reference TRBV9 and TRBJ1-2, the full variable domain reads DSGVTQTPKHLITATGQRVTLRCSPRSGDLSVYWYQQSLDQGLQFLIQYYNGEERAKGNILERFSAQQFPDLHSELNLSSLELGDSALYFCASTGTGGGYTFGSGTRLTVV.

This clone was observed a handful of times. The chain recombines TRBV28 with TRBJ1-1, with TRBD1 matching 7 bases. The germline CDR1 and CDR2 sequences are MDHEN and SYDVKM. CDR3 length: 13 residues. V lost 6 bases and J lost 6; bases outside the gene matches: 7. CDR3 region: CASRRQGGPEAFF. CDR3 DNA: TGTGCCAGCAGGAGGCAGGGGGGCCCTGAAGCTTTCTTT.

The chain employs TRBV7-9 and TRBJ2-2, with TRBD1 matching over 10 bases. Losses at the gene ends were 1 base for V and 6 bases for J; bases not matched to a gene: 5. The CDR3 covers 16 residues. The germline CDR1 and CDR2 sequences are SEHNR and FQNEAQ (reference sequence). Here the CDR3 DNA reads TGTGCCAGCAGCTTAGTGACAGGGGGCGCCTCCGGGGAGCTGTTTTTT. Protein sequence: CASSLVTGGASGELFF.

The chain couples TRBV7-9 to TRBJ2-3, with 9 bases identical to TRBD1. V gave up 4 bases and J gave up 2 bases; unmatched junction bases: 4. CDR3 size: 15 residues. Germline V CDR1 and CDR2: SEHNR, FQNEAQ (reference sequence). The CDR3 loop is CASSSRTGDTDTQYF. Written as DNA, the CDR3 is TGTGCCAGCAGCTCGCGGACAGGGGACACAGATACGCAGTATTTT. The full variable domain, completed using reference TRBV7-9 and TRBJ2-3, is DTGVSQNPRHKITKRGQNVTFRCDPISEHNRLYWYRQTLGQGPEFLTYFQNEAQLEKSRLLSDRFSAERPKGSFSTLEIQRTEQGDSAMYLCASSSRTGDTDTQYFGPGTRLTVL.

A single count supports this clone. The CDR3 coding sequence is TGTGCCAGCAGCCAAGCCGACTGGAATGAAAAACTGTTTTTT. This codes for CASSQADWNEKLFF. The V gene is TRBV3-1 (or the pseudogene TRBV3-2), the J gene TRBJ1-4; D remains unclear. The V end was cut by 1 base, the J end by 5 bases, with 8 bases between. Germline loops: CDR1 LGHDT, CDR2 YNNKEL (reference sequence). CDR3 length: 14 residues.

This chain connects TRBV5-8 to TRBJ1-5; D ambiguous. This CDR3 contains 15 residues. Per the germline V gene, CDR1 is SGHTS and CDR2 is YDEGEE. Trimming took off 4 bases at V and 1 base at J, with 12 bases between the two ends. The CDR3 sequence is CASSEPWRSNQPQHF. As DNA, the CDR3 is TGTGCCAGCAGCGAGCCGTGGCGGAGCAATCAGCCCCAGCATTTT.

This clone was seen only a few times. The chain joins TRBV6-5 to TRBJ1-1; no clear D gene. Germline lookup yields CDR1 MNHEY and CDR2 SVGAGI. The CDR3 consists of 13 residues. The germline V and J ends were trimmed by 6 bases and 1 base, with 9 bases remaining between them. The CDR3 region has the DNA TGTGCCAGCAGGCTGCCGGGGAACACTGAAGCTTTCTTT. It translates to CASRLPGNTEAFF.